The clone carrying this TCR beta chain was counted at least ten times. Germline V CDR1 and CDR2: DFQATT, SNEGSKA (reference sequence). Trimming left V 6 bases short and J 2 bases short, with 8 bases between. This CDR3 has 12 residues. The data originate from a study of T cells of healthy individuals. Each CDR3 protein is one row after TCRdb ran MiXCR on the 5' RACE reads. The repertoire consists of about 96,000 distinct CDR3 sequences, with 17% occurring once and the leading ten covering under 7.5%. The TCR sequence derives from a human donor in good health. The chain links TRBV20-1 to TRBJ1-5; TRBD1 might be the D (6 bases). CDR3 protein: CSARTGNQPQHF. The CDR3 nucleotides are TGCAGTGCACGGACAGGCAATCAGCCCCAGCATTTT.